This TCR beta chain was captured in a study of T cell responses to AZD1222 COVID-19 vaccine. Whole-study context: Second doses at about 4 or about 12 weeks were pooled. Broader study findings: Nearly half of unique spike-specific TCRs reportedly avoided B.1.351 and B.1.1.7 mutated regions. The sample set comprised mostly white British donors with more females, and clonal diversity was possibly underestimated.

This CDR3 has 13 amino acids. V lost 5 bases and J lost 6, with 11 bases in between. Germline V gene lookup returns CDR1 SEHNR and CDR2 FQNEAQ (reference sequence). A word on this clone: Its specificity is not known.

This table comes from immunoSEQ multiplex PCR, and its TCRdb copy is limited to in-frame clones, with some not included. The table includes 150,000 or so clones, around nine tenths detected once. The chain links TRBV7-9 to TRBJ1-5; tentative D call: TRBD1 (5 bases). Specimen: peripheral blood, collected on day 0 of AZD1222 vaccination. This clonotype was sampled from an adult in good health. CDR3 sequence (DNA): TGTGCCAGCAGCCGTTCGACAGCTCAGCCCCAGCATTTT. Its protein product is CASSRSTAQPQHF. The full variable domain, its missing parts supplied by reference TRBV7-9 and TRBJ1-5, is DTGVSQNPRHKITKRGQNVTFRCDPISEHNRLYWYRQTLGQGPEFLTYFQNEAQLEKSRLLSDRFSAERPKGSFSTLEIQRTEQGDSAMYLCASSRSTAQPQHFGDGTRLSIL.